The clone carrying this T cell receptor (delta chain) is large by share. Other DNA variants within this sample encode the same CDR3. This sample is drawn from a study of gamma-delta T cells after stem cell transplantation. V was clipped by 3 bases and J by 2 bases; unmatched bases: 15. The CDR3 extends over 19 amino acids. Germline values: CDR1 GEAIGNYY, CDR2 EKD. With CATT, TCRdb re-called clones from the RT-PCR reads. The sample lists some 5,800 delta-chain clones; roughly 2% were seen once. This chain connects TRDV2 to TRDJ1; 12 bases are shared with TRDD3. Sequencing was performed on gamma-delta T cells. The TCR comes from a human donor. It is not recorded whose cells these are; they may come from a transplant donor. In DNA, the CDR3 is TGTGCCTGTGACCTTGTACAACTTACTGGGGGATACCTAACCGATAAACTCATCTTT. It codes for CACDLVQLTGGYLTDKLIF.